Listed below are T cell receptor beta chains from one sample, sequenced in a study of blood T cell repertoires in COVID-19. This table comes from immunoSEQ multiplex PCR, and its TCRdb copy is limited to in-frame clones, with some not included. The sample records 45,000 to 65,000 clones, about 86% being singletons. Input material: peripheral blood. The receptors derive from a man aged 80 or over with active COVID-19. The CDR3 runs from the conserved cysteine through the conserved F or W. Each record gives: clone size, J gene, D gene, V gene, CDR3 protein, CDR3 DNA. A D gene is named only where the DNA matches it firmly. Size values are once, few and many counts, or a class for expanded clones, and some rows have none.

clone_size: few
j_call: TRBJ2-5
d_call: TRBD1
v_call: TRBV18
cdr3_aa: CASSPGQGTRGTQYF
cdr3_nt: TGTGCCAGCTCACCGGGACAGGGGACGAGGGGGACCCAGTACTTC

clone_size: -
j_call: TRBJ2-3
d_call: -
v_call: TRBV30
cdr3_aa: CAWTVAGLHTDTQYF
cdr3_nt: TGTGCCTGGACCGTCGCGGGTTTACACACAGATACGCAGTATTTT

clone_size: few
j_call: TRBJ2-3
d_call: -
v_call: TRBV28
cdr3_aa: CASSFLQGTDTQYF
cdr3_nt: TGTGCCAGCAGTTTTCTACAGGGCACAGATACGCAGTATTTT

clone_size: -
j_call: TRBJ1-1
d_call: -
v_call: TRBV7-6
cdr3_aa: CASSLEAQGNTEAFF
cdr3_nt: TGTGCCAGCAGCTTAGAAGCGCAGGGAAACACTGAAGCTTTCTTT

clone_size: -
j_call: TRBJ1-1
d_call: -
v_call: TRBV5-1
cdr3_aa: CASSLNDDKNTEAFF
cdr3_nt: TGCGCCAGCAGCTTGAACGACGACAAGAACACTGAAGCTTTCTTT

clone_size: once
j_call: TRBJ2-7
d_call: TRBD1
v_call: TRBV6-2/TRBV6-3
cdr3_aa: CASSYQGARYEQYF
cdr3_nt: TGTGCCAGCAGTTACCAGGGGGCGCGGTACGAGCAGTACTTC

clone_size: -
j_call: TRBJ2-1
d_call: TRBD2
v_call: TRBV7-8
cdr3_aa: CASSSRLAGVALNEQFF
cdr3_nt: TGTGCCAGCAGCTCCCGACTAGCGGGAGTAGCATTGAATGAGCAGTTCTTC

clone_size: once
j_call: TRBJ1-2
d_call: -
v_call: TRBV28
cdr3_aa: CATNSYGYTF
cdr3_nt: TGTGCCACCAACTCCTATGGCTACACCTTC

clone_size: -
j_call: TRBJ2-3
d_call: TRBD2
v_call: TRBV24-1
cdr3_aa: CATSDRTSGIQDTQYF
cdr3_nt: TGTGCCACCAGTGATAGGACTAGCGGGATACAAGATACGCAGTATTTT

clone_size: -
j_call: TRBJ2-3
d_call: -
v_call: TRBV6-5
cdr3_aa: CASTRGSTDTQYF
cdr3_nt: TGTGCCAGCACGAGGGGGAGCACAGATACGCAGTATTTT

clone_size: -
j_call: TRBJ2-5
d_call: TRBD2
v_call: TRBV27
cdr3_aa: CASSPREGQETQYF
cdr3_nt: TGTGCCAGCAGTCCCCGGGAGGGCCAAGAGACCCAGTACTTC

clone_size: -
j_call: TRBJ2-7
d_call: TRBD1
v_call: TRBV18
cdr3_aa: CASSRDRTYEQYF
cdr3_nt: TGTGCCAGCTCCCGGGACAGAACCTACGAGCAGTACTTC

clone_size: -
j_call: TRBJ2-3
d_call: -
v_call: TRBV2
cdr3_aa: CASSQMTTSTDTQYF
cdr3_nt: TGTGCCAGCAGCCAGATGACAACTAGCACAGATACGCAGTATTTT

clone_size: -
j_call: TRBJ2-7
d_call: -
v_call: TRBV19
cdr3_aa: CASSMPLNEQYF
cdr3_nt: TGTGCCAGCTCGATGCCCCTAAACGAGCAGTACTTC

clone_size: -
j_call: TRBJ2-1
d_call: -
v_call: TRBV16
cdr3_aa: CASSQSSAWAEQFF
cdr3_nt: TGTGCCAGCAGCCAATCGTCCGCGTGGGCTGAGCAGTTCTTC

clone_size: -
j_call: TRBJ1-2
d_call: TRBD1
v_call: TRBV28
cdr3_aa: CASSLPQGQGRGGYTF
cdr3_nt: TGTGCCAGCAGTTTACCACAGGGACAGGGAAGGGGAGGCTACACCTTC

clone_size: -
j_call: TRBJ2-7
d_call: TRBD1
v_call: TRBV28
cdr3_aa: CASSSTGQGSRYEQYF
cdr3_nt: TGTGCCAGCAGCTCCACGGGACAGGGGTCGCGGTACGAGCAGTACTTC

clone_size: -
j_call: TRBJ1-2
d_call: TRBD1
v_call: TRBV7-2
cdr3_aa: CASSLGGTGEGYGYTF
cdr3_nt: TGTGCCAGCAGCTTAGGGGGGACAGGTGAAGGCTATGGCTACACCTTC

clone_size: -
j_call: TRBJ2-5
d_call: TRBD1
v_call: TRBV24-1
cdr3_aa: CATSEPGQGSGETQYF
cdr3_nt: TGTGCCACCAGTGAGCCCGGACAGGGATCGGGAGAGACCCAGTACTTC

clone_size: -
j_call: TRBJ2-7
d_call: TRBD1
v_call: TRBV19
cdr3_aa: CASRRQGTYEQYF
cdr3_nt: TGTGCCAGTAGGAGACAGGGGACCTACGAGCAGTACTTC

clone_size: -
j_call: TRBJ2-3
d_call: TRBD1
v_call: TRBV11-2
cdr3_aa: CASSRGTGGDTQYF
cdr3_nt: TGTGCCAGCAGCCGAGGGACAGGGGGAGATACGCAGTATTTT

clone_size: -
j_call: TRBJ2-3
d_call: TRBD1
v_call: TRBV5-1
cdr3_aa: CASSLTITGATDTQYF
cdr3_nt: TGCGCCAGCAGCTTGACCATTACAGGGGCGACAGATACGCAGTATTTT

clone_size: once
j_call: TRBJ1-3
d_call: -
v_call: TRBV7-8
cdr3_aa: CASSLDRSLSGNTIYF
cdr3_nt: TGTGCCAGCAGCTTAGACAGGTCGCTCTCTGGAAACACCATATATTTT

clone_size: -
j_call: TRBJ2-2
d_call: TRBD2
v_call: TRBV5-1
cdr3_aa: CASSLAGGNTGELFF
cdr3_nt: TGCGCCAGCAGCTTAGCGGGAGGGAACACCGGGGAGCTGTTTTTT

clone_size: -
j_call: TRBJ1-2
d_call: -
v_call: TRBV27
cdr3_aa: CASSLVQGHGYTF
cdr3_nt: TGTGCCAGCAGTTTAGTCCAGGGCCATGGCTACACCTTC

clone_size: -
j_call: TRBJ2-1
d_call: -
v_call: TRBV1
cdr3_aa: CTSSQDPARVGYNEQFF
cdr3_nt: TGCACCAGCAGCCAAGATCCTGCGCGGGTCGGATACAATGAGCAGTTCTTC

clone_size: once
j_call: TRBJ2-7
d_call: -
v_call: TRBV5-1
cdr3_aa: CASSPVGDRTYEQYF
cdr3_nt: TGCGCCAGCAGCCCGGTAGGCGACAGAACCTACGAGCAGTACTTC

clone_size: -
j_call: TRBJ2-5
d_call: TRBD2
v_call: TRBV3-1/TRBV3-2
cdr3_aa: CASSRRLAGEETQYF
cdr3_nt: TGTGCCAGCAGCCGGAGACTAGCGGGAGAGGAGACCCAGTACTTC

clone_size: -
j_call: TRBJ2-5
d_call: TRBD2
v_call: TRBV5-1
cdr3_aa: CASSFLAGGQETQYF
cdr3_nt: TGCGCCAGCAGCTTCCTAGCGGGAGGACAAGAGACCCAGTACTTC

clone_size: -
j_call: TRBJ2-2
d_call: TRBD2
v_call: TRBV3-1/TRBV3-2
cdr3_aa: CASSPGLTPGELFF
cdr3_nt: TGTGCCAGCAGCCCGGGACTAACACCCGGGGAGCTGTTTTTT

clone_size: -
j_call: TRBJ2-3
d_call: TRBD2
v_call: TRBV5-4
cdr3_aa: CASRWGSGSSDTQYF
cdr3_nt: TGTGCCAGCAGATGGGGGAGCGGGAGTTCAGATACGCAGTATTTT

clone_size: -
j_call: TRBJ2-6
d_call: -
v_call: TRBV27
cdr3_aa: CASSLPAGTGANVLTF
cdr3_nt: TGTGCCAGCAGTTTACCGGCAGGTACTGGGGCCAACGTCCTGACTTTC

clone_size: -
j_call: TRBJ2-4
d_call: TRBD2
v_call: TRBV5-8
cdr3_aa: CASSLASASGLLGNIQYF
cdr3_nt: TGTGCCAGCAGCTTGGCCTCCGCTAGCGGTCTCCTGGGAAACATTCAGTACTTC

clone_size: few
j_call: TRBJ1-4
d_call: TRBD1
v_call: TRBV5-4
cdr3_aa: CASSPGQGEKLFF
cdr3_nt: TGTGCCAGCAGCCCGGGACAGGGTGAAAAACTGTTTTTT

clone_size: -
j_call: TRBJ2-7
d_call: TRBD1
v_call: TRBV9
cdr3_aa: CASSAGQGNYEQYF
cdr3_nt: TGTGCCAGCAGCGCGGGACAGGGGAACTACGAGCAGTACTTC

clone_size: -
j_call: TRBJ1-1
d_call: -
v_call: TRBV5-1
cdr3_aa: CASRYREGTEAFF
cdr3_nt: TGCGCCAGCAGGTACAGGGAGGGCACTGAAGCTTTCTTT

clone_size: -
j_call: TRBJ1-2
d_call: -
v_call: TRBV9
cdr3_aa: CASSVFQNYGYTF
cdr3_nt: TGTGCCAGCAGCGTATTTCAGAACTATGGCTACACCTTC

clone_size: -
j_call: TRBJ2-5
d_call: TRBD1
v_call: TRBV7-9
cdr3_aa: CAVRNRGRETQYF
cdr3_nt: TGTGCCGTACGAAACAGGGGGCGAGAGACCCAGTACTTC

clone_size: -
j_call: TRBJ1-5
d_call: TRBD1
v_call: TRBV19
cdr3_aa: CASSRQDRDPPLPQHF
cdr3_nt: TGTGCCAGTAGTAGACAAGACAGGGATCCCCCTCTGCCCCAGCATTTT

clone_size: few
j_call: TRBJ1-2
d_call: -
v_call: TRBV11-2
cdr3_aa: CASSLVSERGYTF
cdr3_nt: TGTGCCAGCAGCTTAGTTAGTGAGCGCGGCTACACCTTC

clone_size: -
j_call: TRBJ1-4
d_call: TRBD1
v_call: TRBV6-1
cdr3_aa: CASSEFVRGREKLFF
cdr3_nt: TGTGCCAGCAGTGAATTCGTCAGGGGGCGGGAAAAACTGTTTTTT

clone_size: -
j_call: TRBJ2-1
d_call: TRBD2
v_call: TRBV5-4
cdr3_aa: CASSPFTGGYNEQFF
cdr3_nt: TGTGCCAGCAGCCCCTTTACGGGGGGGTACAATGAGCAGTTCTTC

clone_size: -
j_call: TRBJ1-1
d_call: -
v_call: TRBV6-2/TRBV6-3
cdr3_aa: CASSDDRTTEAFF
cdr3_nt: TGTGCCAGCAGTGACGACAGAACCACTGAAGCTTTCTTT

clone_size: -
j_call: TRBJ1-6
d_call: TRBD1
v_call: TRBV11-2
cdr3_aa: CASSLGQGNSPLHF
cdr3_nt: TGTGCCAGCAGCCTCGGACAGGGGAATTCACCCCTCCACTTT

clone_size: few
j_call: TRBJ2-2
d_call: TRBD1
v_call: TRBV16
cdr3_aa: CASSEQGARTGELFF
cdr3_nt: TGTGCCAGCAGCGAACAGGGGGCGAGGACCGGGGAGCTGTTTTTT

clone_size: -
j_call: TRBJ2-6
d_call: -
v_call: TRBV19
cdr3_aa: CASSIRQAYSGANVLTF
cdr3_nt: TGTGCCAGTAGTATTCGCCAGGCCTACTCTGGGGCCAACGTCCTGACTTTC

clone_size: once
j_call: TRBJ2-6
d_call: -
v_call: TRBV25-1
cdr3_aa: CASSHQGSGANVLTF
cdr3_nt: TGTGCCAGCAGTCATCAGGGCTCTGGGGCCAACGTCCTGACTTTC

clone_size: once
j_call: TRBJ2-5
d_call: TRBD2
v_call: TRBV24-1
cdr3_aa: CATSDYRGELAGRQETQYF
cdr3_nt: TGTGCCACCAGTGATTACCGGGGCGAGCTAGCGGGCCGCCAAGAGACCCAGTACTTC

clone_size: -
j_call: TRBJ2-5
d_call: -
v_call: TRBV11-2
cdr3_aa: CASSQAGTQYF
cdr3_nt: TGTGCCAGCAGCCAGGCGGGGACCCAGTACTTC

clone_size: -
j_call: TRBJ1-1
d_call: -
v_call: TRBV12-3/TRBV12-4
cdr3_aa: CASSPTEVSQAFF
cdr3_nt: TGTGCCAGCAGCCCGACAGAAGTTTCCCAAGCTTTCTTT

clone_size: -
j_call: TRBJ2-1
d_call: -
v_call: TRBV6-5
cdr3_aa: CASSYREYNEQFF
cdr3_nt: TGTGCCAGCAGTTACCGGGAATACAATGAGCAGTTCTTC

clone_size: -
j_call: TRBJ2-5
d_call: -
v_call: TRBV6-5
cdr3_aa: CASEGGQETQYF
cdr3_nt: TGTGCCAGCGAAGGCGGACAAGAGACCCAGTACTTC

clone_size: -
j_call: TRBJ1-1
d_call: -
v_call: TRBV20-1
cdr3_aa: CSASKGNPNTEAFF
cdr3_nt: TGCAGTGCTAGTAAGGGGAATCCGAACACTGAAGCTTTCTTT